This entry lists 16 T cell receptor beta chains sequenced from one sample in a study of blood T cell repertoires in COVID-19. Measured with immunoSEQ multiplex PCR; TCRdb has only the in-frame clones, and not every one. The sample contains roughly 260,000 clones, 80% to 90% of which appear only once. What was sequenced was PBMCs or T cells enriched from blood (not recorded which). The source is a woman under 40 with acute COVID-19.

The chain is built from TRBV2 and TRBJ1-3; 9 bases align to TRBD1. V shed 6 bases and J 8 bases; nucleotides not matched to a gene: 17. The V gene's germline CDR1 is SNHLY and CDR2 FYNNEI. The CDR3 runs to 17 residues. CDR3 DNA: TGTGCCAGCAGAGAACTCATATCGGGACAGGGCGTATACACCATATATTTT. Protein sequence: CASRELISGQGVYTIYF. Based on the CDR3 plus reference TRBV2 and TRBJ1-3, the full variable domain is EPEVTQTPSHQVTQMGQEVILRCVPISNHLYFYWYRQILGQKVEFLVSFYNNEISEKSEIFDDQFSVERPDGSNFTLKIRSTKLEDSAMYFCASRELISGQGVYTIYFGEGSWLTVV.

This clone was counted once. This rearrangement joins TRBV5-6 to TRBJ1-2, with D perhaps TRBD1 (5 bases). The ends were cut back, 2 bases at V and 1 base at J, with 9 bases in the middle. This CDR3 comprises 14 residues. The germline CDR1 and CDR2 sequences are SGHDT and YYEEEE. The CDR3: CASSFTGVNYGYTF. CDR3 nucleotide sequence: TGTGCCAGCAGCTTCACGGGGGTTAACTATGGCTACACCTTC. Full variable domain (rest looked up from reference TRBV5-6 and TRBJ1-2): DAGVTQSPTHLIKTRGQQVTLRCSPKSGHDTVSWYQQALGQGPQFIFQYYEEEERQRGNFPDRFSGHQFPNYSSELNVNALLLGDSALYLCASSFTGVNYGYTFGSGTRLTVV.

J is TRBJ1-2 and V is TRBV11-2; D is undetermined. In germline, CDR1 is SGHAT, CDR2 FQNNGV. The CDR3 is made up of 17 amino acids. Trimming shortened V by 4 bases and J by 1 base, and 19 bases separated the two germline ends. Here the CDR3 DNA reads TGTGCCAGCAGCTCCCATAGTTCTCGTCTCCTTAACTATGGCTACACCTTC. It specifies CASSSHSSRLLNYGYTF.

V usage is TRBV5-6 and J usage is TRBJ2-7, with a tentative D call TRBD1 (5 bases). The CDR3 covers 13 residues. Trimming left V 1 base short and J 4 bases short, with 9 bases between. The germline V gene encodes CDR1 SGHDT and CDR2 YYEEEE. The CDR3 nucleotides read TGTGCCAGCAGCTTGAATACAGGTTACGAGCAGTACTTC. Amino acid sequence: CASSLNTGYEQYF.

The chain couples TRBV20-1 to TRBJ1-5; D might be TRBD1 (5 bases). Germline CDR1 reads DFQATT; CDR2 reads SNEGSKA (reference sequence). V lost 3 bases to trimming and J lost 3 bases, with 12 bases between them. The CDR3 is made up of 14 amino acids. CDR3 region: CSASCRVYNQPQHF. The CDR3, as DNA: TGCAGTGCTAGTTGCAGGGTGTACAATCAGCCCCAGCATTTT.

CDR3 amino acids: CASSLRDSYEQYF. The CDR3 DNA sequence: TGTGCCAGCAGTTTAAGGGACAGCTACGAGCAGTACTTC. The gene calls are TRBV27 and TRBJ2-7, with 7 bases aligning to TRBD1. CDR3 length: 13 amino acids. The germline gives CDR1 MNHEY, CDR2 SMNVEV (reference sequence). V lost 2 bases to trimming and J lost 3 bases; unmatched junction nucleotides: 1.

The chain uses TRBV6-2 or TRBV6-3 and TRBJ2-7; 10 bases are shared with TRBD1. With 0 bases clipped from V and 5 bases from J, the junction kept 4 bases outside the gene matches. CDR3 length equals 15 residues. CDR1 and CDR2 from the germline V gene are MNHEY and SVGEGT. CDR3 protein: CASSYSGQGSHEQYF. As DNA, the CDR3 is TGTGCCAGCAGTTACTCGGGACAGGGGTCCCACGAGCAGTACTTC.

V usage is TRBV4-2 and J usage is TRBJ2-2; 15 bases line up with TRBD2. The CDR3 loop spans 21 amino acids. The ends lost 1 base at V and 0 bases at J; junction bases unmatched: 9. Germline-derived CDR1 and CDR2 are LGHNA and YNFKEQ. The chain's CDR3 is CASSQAITGLAGGPNTGELFF. CDR3 sequence (DNA): TGTGCCAGCAGCCAAGCAATAACCGGACTAGCGGGGGGGCCGAACACCGGGGAGCTGTTTTTT.

The chain carries TRBV19 and TRBJ2-6; no clear D. Trimming removed 8 bases at V and 2 bases at J, with 10 bases between. CDR1 is LNHDA and CDR2 is SQIVND in the germline V gene (reference sequence). The CDR3 is 14 amino acids. CDR3 residues: CASRVEAGANVLTF. For the CDR3, the DNA is TGTGCCAGTCGAGTTGAGGCTGGGGCCAACGTCCTGACTTTC.

The genes are TRBV5-1 and TRBJ2-1; perhaps TRBD2 as D (5 bases). The CDR3 is 13 amino acids. Germline V lookup: CDR1 SGHRS, CDR2 YFSETQ. V was shortened by 2 bases and J by 5 bases, with 8 bases between the two germline ends. The CDR3 DNA reads as TGCGCCAGCAGCTTTAAAGCGGACAATGAGCAGTTCTTC. This translates into CASSFKADNEQFF.

The rearrangement joins TRBV19 to TRBJ2-1, with D tentatively TRBD1 (6 bases). V lost 8 bases to trimming and J lost 5 bases, with 16 bases between them. CDR3 size: 14 residues. Looked up from germline, CDR1 is LNHDA and CDR2 is SQIVND (reference sequence). This CDR3 is CASGGQPVDNEQFF. CDR3 in DNA: TGTGCCAGTGGAGGACAGCCGGTAGACAATGAGCAGTTCTTC.

The rearrangement links TRBV6-5 to TRBJ1-2; possibly TRBD1 for D (5 bases). Germline assignment: CDR1 MNHEY and CDR2 SVGAGI. V lost 6 bases to trimming and J lost 7 bases, with 15 bases between them. There are 13 residues in the CDR3. CDR3 bases: TGTGCCAGCAGCTATGGCAGGGCCCGTGGCTACACCTTC. Translated, it gives CASSYGRARGYTF.

The rearrangement joins TRBV7-9 to TRBJ2-2, with 9 bases fitting TRBD2. From germline, CDR1 is SEHNR and CDR2 FQNEAQ (reference sequence). The CDR3 has 16 residues. V shed 2 bases and J 3 bases; nucleotides not matched to a gene: 4. CDR3 sequence: CASSLSGGSYTGELFF. DNA of the CDR3: TGTGCCAGCAGCTTAAGCGGGGGGTCGTACACCGGGGAGCTGTTTTTT.

The V call is TRBV12-3 or TRBV12-4, the J call TRBJ2-5; 8 bases are shared with TRBD1. This CDR3 spans 13 amino acids. V shed 6 bases and J 5 bases; nucleotides not matched to a gene: 5. CDR3 DNA: TGTGCCAGCAGCCTAGGACAGGGTGAGACCCAGTACTTC. This codes for CASSLGQGETQYF.

This chain links TRBV3-1 (or the pseudogene TRBV3-2) with TRBJ1-1; no clear D gene. The CDR3 spans 16 residues. Trimming shortened V by 0 bases and J by 5 bases, and 16 bases separated the two germline ends. Germline loops: CDR1 LGHDT, CDR2 YNNKEL (reference sequence). The CDR3 loop is CASSQDFRGRGTEAFF. CDR3 nucleotides: TGTGCCAGCAGCCAAGATTTTCGTGGCCGGGGAACTGAAGCTTTCTTT.

This clone was found once. As DNA, the CDR3 is TGTGCCATCAGGACGGGGGACAGGGATGGCTACACCTTC. Translation: CAIRTGDRDGYTF. V usage is TRBV10-3 and J usage is TRBJ1-2; 9 bases line up with TRBD1. J lost 6 bases, V lost 6 bases, and 5 bases had no gene match. The CDR3 loop spans 13 amino acids. Germline V gene sequence: CDR1 ENHRY, CDR2 SYGVKD.